Listed below are T cell receptor beta chains from one sample, sequenced in a study of CD4 T cells in relation to SARS-CoV-2 and coronaviruses. The repertoire was sequenced with immunoSEQ multiplex PCR; TCRdb's copy has only in-frame clones and lacks some. Of 15,000 to 20,000 clones in the sample, around three quarters are singletons; the top ten hold roughly a sixth. No antigen has been assigned to these receptors. The sample taken for sequencing was CD4+ T cells from PBMCs, cultured in vitro. Receptor source: a human donor in good health. CDR3s include the opening cysteine and the closing phenylalanine or tryptophan. A D gene is named only where the DNA matches it firmly. Size is omitted from some rows. Given values are once, few, many or a class for expanded clones.

clone size: NA
D gene: NA
CDR3 length: 12
J gene: TRBJ2-5
V gene: TRBV20-1
CDR3 DNA: TGCAGTGCTAGTGGCAATCAAGAGACCCAGTACTTC
CDR3 protein: CSASGNQETQYF

clone size: NA
D gene: NA
CDR3 length: 16
J gene: TRBJ2-5
V gene: TRBV21-1
CDR3 DNA: TGTGCCAGCAGCGAGAGACTAGCGGGAGACCAAGAGACCCAGTACTTC
CDR3 protein: CASSERLAGDQETQYF

clone size: NA
D gene: NA
CDR3 length: 20
J gene: TRBJ2-7
V gene: TRBV21-1
CDR3 DNA: TGTGCCAGCAGCAAACGGCGTTTGATCCTAAAGCGGGAGGGCTACAACGAGCAGTACTTC
CDR3 protein: CASSKRRLILKREGYNEQYF

clone size: NA
D gene: NA
CDR3 length: 13
J gene: TRBJ1-3
V gene: TRBV5-1
CDR3 DNA: TGCGCCAGCAGCTTCGGGGACCGAGGCACCATATATTTT
CDR3 protein: CASSFGDRGTIYF

clone size: NA
D gene: TRBD2
CDR3 length: 14
J gene: TRBJ2-7
V gene: TRBV10-2
CDR3 DNA: TGCGCCAGCATCGGGACTAGCGGGGGCTACGAGCAGTACTTC
CDR3 protein: CASIGTSGGYEQYF

clone size: NA
D gene: TRBD2
CDR3 length: 16
J gene: TRBJ2-2
V gene: TRBV11-2
CDR3 DNA: TGTGCCAGCAGCTTTTCGATAGCGGGAGTTACCGGGGAGCTGTTTTTT
CDR3 protein: CASSFSIAGVTGELFF

clone size: once
D gene: NA
CDR3 length: 12
J gene: TRBJ1-2
V gene: TRBV12-3/TRBV12-4
CDR3 DNA: TGTGCCAGCAGTTTATTGGCCTATGGCTACACCTTC
CDR3 protein: CASSLLAYGYTF

clone size: NA
D gene: TRBD1
CDR3 length: 12
J gene: TRBJ1-2
V gene: TRBV19
CDR3 DNA: TGTGCCAGTAGTGACCGGGACAGGGAGCGCACCTTC
CDR3 protein: CASSDRDRERTF

clone size: NA
D gene: NA
CDR3 length: 14
J gene: TRBJ1-1
V gene: TRBV3-1/TRBV3-2
CDR3 DNA: TGTGCCAGCAGCTACGGGACGGGTAACACTGAAGCTTTCTTT
CDR3 protein: CASSYGTGNTEAFF

clone size: once
D gene: NA
CDR3 length: 12
J gene: TRBJ1-1
V gene: TRBV28
CDR3 DNA: TGTGCCAGCAGGGACAGCAACACTGAAGCTTTCTTT
CDR3 protein: CASRDSNTEAFF

clone size: NA
D gene: TRBD2
CDR3 length: 17
J gene: TRBJ2-1
V gene: TRBV23-1
CDR3 DNA: TGCGCCAGCAGTCAACCTCCGCAGGGAGGGTCCTACAATGAGCAGTTCTTC
CDR3 protein: CASSQPPQGGSYNEQFF

clone size: NA
D gene: TRBD2
CDR3 length: 19
J gene: TRBJ2-1
V gene: TRBV4-1
CDR3 DNA: TGCGCCAGCAGCCACCCGGGACTAGCGGGAGGGAGCTCCTACAATGAGCAGTTCTTC
CDR3 protein: CASSHPGLAGGSSYNEQFF

clone size: NA
D gene: TRBD1
CDR3 length: 14
J gene: TRBJ1-1
V gene: TRBV2
CDR3 DNA: TGTGCCAGCAGAGGGACAGGGGGCGGCACTGAAGCTTTCTTT
CDR3 protein: CASRGTGGGTEAFF

clone size: NA
D gene: TRBD1
CDR3 length: 13
J gene: TRBJ2-1
V gene: TRBV5-6
CDR3 DNA: TGTGCCAGCCGACGAACAGGGGGACAAGAGCAGTTCTTC
CDR3 protein: CASRRTGGQEQFF

clone size: NA
D gene: TRBD1
CDR3 length: 14
J gene: TRBJ2-7
V gene: TRBV5-1
CDR3 DNA: TGCGCCAGCAGCACGTCGACAGGGCTCGGCGAGCAGTACTTC
CDR3 protein: CASSTSTGLGEQYF

clone size: NA
D gene: TRBD2
CDR3 length: 15
J gene: TRBJ2-3
V gene: TRBV6-1
CDR3 DNA: TGTGCCAGCAGTGAACAACGGGAGGTCACAGATACGCAGTATTTT
CDR3 protein: CASSEQREVTDTQYF

clone size: NA
D gene: NA
CDR3 length: 16
J gene: TRBJ2-7
V gene: TRBV4-2
CDR3 DNA: TGTGCCAGCAGCCAAGGAACGGTCGTAACCTTCTACGAGCAGTACTTC
CDR3 protein: CASSQGTVVTFYEQYF